This T cell receptor beta chain was recorded in a study of breast tumors, draining lymph nodes, adjacent tissues. The study, taken as a whole, reports: Luminal-like breast cancer showed significantly higher tumor–nontumor repertoire similarity than basal-like. Findings are consistent with lymph node origin and intratumoral expansion of most tumor T cells. Tumor repertoires ranked between lymph nodes and nontumor tissue in diversity, with V and J gene preferences. Tumor T cell lymph node origin was a supported hypothesis, not proven.

Axillary draining lymph nodes of breast cancer patients supplied the node samples. TCRdb reprocessed the multiplex PCR reads via MiXCR and lists one record per CDR3 protein. The profile shows 200,000 to 250,000 distinct CDR3 sequences, under 35% of them singletons. Trimming removed 7 bases from V and 0 bases from J; junction bases left unmatched: 3. This CDR3 contains 14 residues. CDR1 is MNHEY and CDR2 is SMNVEV in the germline V gene (reference sequence). Remarks on this clonotype: Its antigen is as yet unknown.

The chain links TRBV27 to TRBJ2-7; 10 bases fit TRBD2. This clonotype was obtained from a female donor with breast cancer. Some clones in this sample may be carry-over from other donors' samples. Material for sequencing was axillary lymph node tissue. The CDR3 coding sequence is TGTGCCAGCATGGCTAGCGGGAGCTCCTACGAGCAGTACTTC. Translated: CASMASGSSYEQYF.